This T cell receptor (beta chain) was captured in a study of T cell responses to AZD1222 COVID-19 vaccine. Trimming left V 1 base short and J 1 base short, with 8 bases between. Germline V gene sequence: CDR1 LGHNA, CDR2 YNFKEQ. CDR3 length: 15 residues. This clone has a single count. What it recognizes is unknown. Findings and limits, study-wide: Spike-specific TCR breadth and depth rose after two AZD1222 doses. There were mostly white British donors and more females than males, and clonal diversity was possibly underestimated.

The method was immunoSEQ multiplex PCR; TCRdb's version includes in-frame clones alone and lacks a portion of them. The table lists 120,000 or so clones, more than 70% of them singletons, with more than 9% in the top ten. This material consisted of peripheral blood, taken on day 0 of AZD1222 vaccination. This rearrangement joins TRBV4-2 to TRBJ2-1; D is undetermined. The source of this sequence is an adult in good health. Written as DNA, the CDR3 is TGTGCCAGCAGCCAAGTGAAACCTTCCTACAATGAGCAGTTCTTC. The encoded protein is CASSQVKPSYNEQFF.